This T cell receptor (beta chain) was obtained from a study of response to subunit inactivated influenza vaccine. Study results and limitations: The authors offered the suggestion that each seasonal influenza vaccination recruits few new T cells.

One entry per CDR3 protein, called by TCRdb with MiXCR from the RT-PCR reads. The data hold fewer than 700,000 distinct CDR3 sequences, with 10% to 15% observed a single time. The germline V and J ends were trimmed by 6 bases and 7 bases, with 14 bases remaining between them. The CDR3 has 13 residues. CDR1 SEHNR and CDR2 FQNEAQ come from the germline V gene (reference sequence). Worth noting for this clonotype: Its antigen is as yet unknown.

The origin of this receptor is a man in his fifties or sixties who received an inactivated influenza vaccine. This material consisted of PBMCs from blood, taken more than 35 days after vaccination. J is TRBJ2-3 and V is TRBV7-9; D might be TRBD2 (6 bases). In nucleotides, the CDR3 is TGTGCCAGCAGTAATAGCGGAGCCCATACGCAGTATTTT. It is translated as CASSNSGAHTQYF.